This T cell receptor beta chain was captured in a study of blood T cell repertoires in COVID-19 (TCRdb year 2020). About the study as a whole: The collaborator samples originated in the United States, Italy and Spain and spanned the acute and convalescent phases of COVID-19. The material from the prospective study consisted of cDNA or gDNA derived from T cells, B-cell-depleted T cells, or PBMCs. Subjects who had been exposed to COVID-19, were actively infected with it, or had recovered from it provided the deeply sampled blood TCRbeta repertoires that made up the dataset. The repertoires were released in a freely available public database intended as a resource for research on the immune response to SARS-CoV-2. The samples were drawn from the first 160 participants of the ongoing ImmuneRACE study and from 950 to 1,500 subjects provided by 6 global collaborators. A de-identified subject ID, COVID-19 status, age in years and sex were almost always included in the sample metadata. Where available, HLA class I and class II types were obtained from metadata supplied by the sample provider rather than from assay-based typing.

The germline ends are 14 bases apart after V is trimmed by 4 bases and J by 4 bases. Via the germline V gene (reference sequence), CDR1 is SGHNT and CDR2 YYREEE. The CDR3 contains 15 residues, cysteine and phenylalanine counted. The only DNA kept is the CDR3, 45 bases in frame from the first base. A note on this clone: It lacks a known antigen. Base qualities were left out, and no much larger clone turns up one base away.

General conclusions and limits of the study: The amount of clinical and demographic metadata varied by source and participant and was provided uncurated.

The immunoSEQ Assay, a bias-controlled multiplex PCR, was used to amplify TCRbeta CDR3 regions from genomic DNA. The original pipeline was this. Within the assay, amplification of reference gene primers was used to estimate how many nucleated cells each sample contained. To quantify the absolute abundance of each unique TCRbeta CDR3 rearrangement, sequence reads were collapsed and filtered. For each sample, productive Simpson clonality was calculated as the square root of Simpson's diversity index across productive rearrangements. This immuneACCESS table, as held by TCRdb, lists in-frame sequences with V and J called but not all clones. Of the missing ones, under half trace to an unresolved V gene in checked studies; the others have no known cause. D and trimming were read from the DNA, whereas the V and J calls and clone size are those reported in that table. The sample includes roughly 190,000 clones, with roughly 79% observed a single time. The ten most abundant clones make up 11% of the sample.

One collaborating source in Seattle enrolled patients during active infection and followed them longitudinally through the course of disease. Whole blood was collected in K2EDTA tubes by collaborating institutions according to the institutions' own protocols. For TCRbeta analysis, collaborators shipped samples as frozen whole blood, isolated PBMCs, or DNA extracted from either of those sample types. In this chain, TRBV5-4 is recombined with TRBJ1-4; possibly the D gene is TRBD1, per 5 matching bases. The origin of this receptor is a woman in her 40s with COVID-19, enrolled during active disease. The sequencing input was peripheral blood. The bases read TGTGCCAGCAGCCACCAGGCAGGACATAATGAAAAACTGTTTTTT. It encodes CASSHQAGHNEKLFF.